By share of the sample, the clone carrying this T cell receptor beta chain is medium-sized. Its antigen is not known. Unique molecular identifiers were used to barcode this TCRbeta library. TCRdb re-called the PCR reads with MiXCR, one entry per CDR3 protein. The table shows about 6,200 distinct CDR3 sequences, with about 15% occurring only once. The data were obtained in a study of T-cell reconstitution after alpha-beta-depleted transplantation in children. V was shortened by 7 bases and J by 4 bases, with 20 bases between the two germline ends. The CDR3 covers 16 residues. Overall study findings and caveats: Expanded clones from the graft, numbering several hundred, reportedly supplied alpha-beta T cells about two months after transplant. One year post-transplant, T-cell counts and diversity were largely derived from T cells produced anew.

The chain links TRBV12-3 or TRBV12-4 to TRBJ2-1; the D is unclear. The sample in question was PBMCs, obtained before TCRalphabeta/CD19-depleted stem cell transplant. This clonotype was sampled from a boy younger than 18 with acute lymphoblastic leukemia, due to receive a stem cell transplant. CDR3 bases: TGTGCCAGCACCCACTTCGGTGGGGTAGGATACAATGAGCAGTTCTTC. It encodes CASTHFGGVGYNEQFF.